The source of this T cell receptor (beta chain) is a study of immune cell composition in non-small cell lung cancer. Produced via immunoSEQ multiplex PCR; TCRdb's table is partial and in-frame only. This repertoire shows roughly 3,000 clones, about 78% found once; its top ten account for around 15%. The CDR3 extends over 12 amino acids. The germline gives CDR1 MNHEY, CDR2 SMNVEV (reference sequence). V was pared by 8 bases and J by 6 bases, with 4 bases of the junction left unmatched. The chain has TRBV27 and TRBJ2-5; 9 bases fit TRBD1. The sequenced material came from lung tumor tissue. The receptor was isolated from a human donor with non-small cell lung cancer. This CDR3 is CASWDRDKTQYF. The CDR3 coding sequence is TGTGCCAGCTGGGACAGGGACAAGACCCAGTACTTC.